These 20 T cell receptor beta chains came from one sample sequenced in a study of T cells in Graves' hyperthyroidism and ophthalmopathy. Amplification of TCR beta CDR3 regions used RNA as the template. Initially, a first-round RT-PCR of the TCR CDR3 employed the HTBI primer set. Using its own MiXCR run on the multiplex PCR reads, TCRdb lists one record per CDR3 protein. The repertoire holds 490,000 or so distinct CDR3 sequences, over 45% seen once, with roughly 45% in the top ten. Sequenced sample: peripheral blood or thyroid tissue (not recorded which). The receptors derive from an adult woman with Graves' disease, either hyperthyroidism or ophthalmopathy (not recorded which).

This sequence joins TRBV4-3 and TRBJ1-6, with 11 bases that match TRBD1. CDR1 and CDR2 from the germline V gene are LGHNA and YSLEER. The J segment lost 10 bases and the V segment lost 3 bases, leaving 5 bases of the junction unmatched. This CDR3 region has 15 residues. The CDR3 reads CASSHTDRGPSPLHF. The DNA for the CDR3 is TGCGCCAGCAGCCACACGGACAGGGGGCCCTCACCCCTCCACTTT.

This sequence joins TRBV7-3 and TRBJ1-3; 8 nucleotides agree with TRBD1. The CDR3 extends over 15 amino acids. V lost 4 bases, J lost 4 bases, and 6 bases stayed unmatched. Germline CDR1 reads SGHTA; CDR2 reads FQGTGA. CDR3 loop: CASSSTGEIGNTIYF. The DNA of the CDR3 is TGTGCCAGCAGCTCGACAGGGGAGATCGGAAACACCATATATTTT.

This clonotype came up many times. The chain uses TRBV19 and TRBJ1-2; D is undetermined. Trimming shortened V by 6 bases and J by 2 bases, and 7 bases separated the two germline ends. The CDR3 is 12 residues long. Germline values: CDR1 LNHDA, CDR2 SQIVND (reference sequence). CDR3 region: CASRTENYGYTF. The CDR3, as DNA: TGTGCCAGTAGAACAGAGAACTATGGCTACACCTTC.

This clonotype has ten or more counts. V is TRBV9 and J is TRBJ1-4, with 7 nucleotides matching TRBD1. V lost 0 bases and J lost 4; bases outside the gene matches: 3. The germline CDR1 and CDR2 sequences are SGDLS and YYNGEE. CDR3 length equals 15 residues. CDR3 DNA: TGTGCCAGCAGCGTAGCCGGACAGGTTAATGAAAAACTGTTTTTT. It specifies CASSVAGQVNEKLFF.

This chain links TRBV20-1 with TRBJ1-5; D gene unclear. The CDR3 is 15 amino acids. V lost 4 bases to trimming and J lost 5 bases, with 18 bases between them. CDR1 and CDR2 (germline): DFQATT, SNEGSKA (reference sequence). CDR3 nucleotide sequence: TGCAGTGCTAACGGACTAGTCAGCAGCGATCAGCCCCAGCATTTT. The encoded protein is CSANGLVSSDQPQHF.

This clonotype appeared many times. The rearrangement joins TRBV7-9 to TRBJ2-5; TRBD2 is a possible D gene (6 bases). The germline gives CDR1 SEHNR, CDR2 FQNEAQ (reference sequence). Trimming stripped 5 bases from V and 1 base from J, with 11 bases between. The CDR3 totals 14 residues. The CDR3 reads CASSPDYLQETQYF. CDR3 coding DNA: TGTGCCAGCAGCCCGGACTATCTCCAAGAGACCCAGTACTTC.

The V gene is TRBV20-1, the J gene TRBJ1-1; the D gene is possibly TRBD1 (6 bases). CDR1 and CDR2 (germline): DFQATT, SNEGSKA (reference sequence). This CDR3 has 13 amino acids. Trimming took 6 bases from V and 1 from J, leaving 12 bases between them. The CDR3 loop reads CSAQLTGNTEAFF. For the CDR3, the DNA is TGCAGTGCGCAATTGACAGGGAACACTGAAGCTTTCTTT.

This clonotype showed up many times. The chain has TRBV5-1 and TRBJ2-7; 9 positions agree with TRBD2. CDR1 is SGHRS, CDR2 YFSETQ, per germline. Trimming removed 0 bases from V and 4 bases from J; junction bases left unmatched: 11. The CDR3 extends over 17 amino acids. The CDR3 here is CASSLGPRLAGTYEQYF. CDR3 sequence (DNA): TGCGCCAGCAGCTTGGGCCCCCGGCTAGCGGGAACATACGAGCAGTACTTC.

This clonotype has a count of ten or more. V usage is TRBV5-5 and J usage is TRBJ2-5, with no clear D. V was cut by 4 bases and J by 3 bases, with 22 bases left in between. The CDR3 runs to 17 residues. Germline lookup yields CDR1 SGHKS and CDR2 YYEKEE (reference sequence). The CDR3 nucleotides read TGTGCCAGCAGCGTCGGGTTCGGCGCAGGATCCGAAGAGACCCAGTACTTC. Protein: CASSVGFGAGSEETQYF.

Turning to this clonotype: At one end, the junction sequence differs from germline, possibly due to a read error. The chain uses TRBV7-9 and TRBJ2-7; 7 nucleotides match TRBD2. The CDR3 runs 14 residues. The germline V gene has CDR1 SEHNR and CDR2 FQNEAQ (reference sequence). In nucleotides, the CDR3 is TGCGCCAGCAGCTTTAATGCAGGGAGGGACGAGCAGTACTTC. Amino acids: CASSFNAGRDEQYF.

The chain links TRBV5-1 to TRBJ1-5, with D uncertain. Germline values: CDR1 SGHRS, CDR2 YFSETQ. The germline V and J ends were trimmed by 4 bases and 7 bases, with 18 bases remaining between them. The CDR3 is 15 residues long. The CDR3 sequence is CASSPRTSASQPQHF. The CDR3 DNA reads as TGCGCCAGCAGCCCTAGGACCTCGGCAAGCCAGCCCCAGCATTTT.

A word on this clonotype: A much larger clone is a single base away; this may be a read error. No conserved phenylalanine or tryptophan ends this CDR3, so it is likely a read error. CDR3 in DNA: TGCGCCAGCAGCTTGGATGGACAGGGTATGGGGGCGGCTTTCCTT. Its protein is CASSLDGQGMGAAFL. The chain is built from TRBV5-1 and TRBJ1-1; 8 bases agree with TRBD1. The germline V gene has CDR1 SGHRS and CDR2 YFSETQ. Trimming cost V 0 bases and J 11 bases; bases outside gene matches: 12. CDR3 length: 15 amino acids.

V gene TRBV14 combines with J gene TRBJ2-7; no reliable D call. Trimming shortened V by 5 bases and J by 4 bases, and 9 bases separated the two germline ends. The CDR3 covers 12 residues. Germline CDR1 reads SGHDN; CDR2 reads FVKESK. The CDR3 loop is CASSAVAYEQYF. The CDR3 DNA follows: TGTGCCAGCAGCGCCGTCGCGTACGAGCAGTACTTC.

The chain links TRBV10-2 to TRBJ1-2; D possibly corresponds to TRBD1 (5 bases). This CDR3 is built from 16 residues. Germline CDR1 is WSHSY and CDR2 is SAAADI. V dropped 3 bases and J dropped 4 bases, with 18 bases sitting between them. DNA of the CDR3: TGCGCCAGCAGTGAAGGTCGAGGGGCCGGGGGCTATGGCTACACCTTC. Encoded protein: CASSEGRGAGGYGYTF.

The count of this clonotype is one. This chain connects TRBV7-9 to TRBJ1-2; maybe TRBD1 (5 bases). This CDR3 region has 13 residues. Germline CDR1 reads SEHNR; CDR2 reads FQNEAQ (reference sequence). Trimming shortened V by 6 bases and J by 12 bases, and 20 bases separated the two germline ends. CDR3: CASRPEGRVANTF. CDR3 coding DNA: TGTGCCAGCAGGCCCGAGGGGCGGGTGGCAAACACCTTC. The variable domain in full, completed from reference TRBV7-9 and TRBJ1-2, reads DTGVSQNPRHKITKRGQNVTFRCDPISEHNRLYWYRQTLGQGPEFLTYFQNEAQLEKSRLLSDRFSAERPKGSFSTLEIQRTEQGDSAMYLCASRPEGRVANTFGSGTRLTVV.

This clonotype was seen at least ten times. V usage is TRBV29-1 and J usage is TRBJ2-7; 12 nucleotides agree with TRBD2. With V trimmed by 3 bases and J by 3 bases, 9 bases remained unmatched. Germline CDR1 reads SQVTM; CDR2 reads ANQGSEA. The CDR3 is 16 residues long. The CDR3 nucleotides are TGCAGCGTTGAGGGGACTAGCGGGTCGGTTATCTACGAGCAGTACTTC. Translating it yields CSVEGTSGSVIYEQYF.

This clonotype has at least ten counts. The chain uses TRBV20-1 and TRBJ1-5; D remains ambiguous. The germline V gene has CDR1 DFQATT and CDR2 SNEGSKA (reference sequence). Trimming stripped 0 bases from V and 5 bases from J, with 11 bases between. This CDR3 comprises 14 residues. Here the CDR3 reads CSARDAGWDQPQHF. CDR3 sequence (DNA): TGCAGTGCTAGAGACGCCGGGTGGGATCAGCCCCAGCATTTT.

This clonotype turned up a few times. CDR3 sequence (DNA): TGTGCCATCAAGCTTGCTGATGGCTACACCTTC. This codes for CAIKLADGYTF. This chain joins TRBV10-3 and TRBJ1-2; D gene unclear. From germline, CDR1 is ENHRY and CDR2 SYGVKD. The V end was cut by 7 bases, the J end by 6 bases, with 9 bases between. The CDR3 has 11 amino acids.

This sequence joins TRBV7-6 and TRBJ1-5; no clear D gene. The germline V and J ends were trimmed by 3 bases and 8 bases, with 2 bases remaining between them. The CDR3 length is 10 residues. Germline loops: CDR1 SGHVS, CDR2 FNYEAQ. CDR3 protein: CASSLKPQHF. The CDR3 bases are TGTGCCAGCAGCTTGAAGCCCCAGCATTTT.

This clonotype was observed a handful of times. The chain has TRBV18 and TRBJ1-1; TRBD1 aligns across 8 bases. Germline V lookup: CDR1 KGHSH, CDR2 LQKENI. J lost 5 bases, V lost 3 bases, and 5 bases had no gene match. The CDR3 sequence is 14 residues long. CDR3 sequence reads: CASSPIQGGTEAFF. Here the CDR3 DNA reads TGTGCCAGCTCACCGATACAGGGGGGAACTGAAGCTTTCTTT.